These T cell receptor beta chains were read from a single sample in a study of blood T cell repertoires in COVID-19. The assay was immunoSEQ multiplex PCR, and TCRdb's table has in-frame clones only and misses some. The table has some 100,000 clones, 92% seen once. Source material: peripheral blood. All receptors come from a man aged 50-59 years with active COVID-19. The conserved cysteine and the conserved F or W are not part of the CDR3 here. Clone size is given for some rows only: seen once, a few or many times, or a class if the clone is expanded.

>TRBJ2-1|NA|TRBV27|13
ASSISDRTYNEQF
>TRBJ2-3|NA|TRBV5-1|13
ASRLGGLFTDTQY
>TRBJ1-6|NA|TRBV7-9|14
ASSLSGAGGFSPLH
>TRBJ1-5|NA|TRBV19|12
ASAGTGRVQPQH
>TRBJ2-7|NA|TRBV9|13
ASSANPAGATEQY
>TRBJ1-2|NA|TRBV5-6|11
ASGQGQGYGYT
>TRBJ2-7|NA|TRBV20-1|12
SASLSQLLYEQY
>TRBJ1-1|NA|TRBV6-1|11
ASSEVGGTEAF
>TRBJ2-1|NA|TRBV28|13
ASSLGQMRDHEQF
>TRBJ2-1|once|TRBV7-2|14
ASSPRGLAGVLEQF
>TRBJ2-3|NA|TRBV12-3/TRBV12-4|9
ASSLRDTQY
>TRBJ2-1|NA|TRBV27|12
ASSLDRGYNEQF
>TRBJ2-2|NA|TRBV20-1|15
SASKGSGRALGGELF
>TRBJ2-7|NA|TRBV6-5|13
ASSYTQGATYEQY
>TRBJ2-7|NA|TRBV5-5|11
ASSLFLSYEQY
>TRBJ2-7|NA|TRBV5-4|12
ASSPDRGPYEQY
>TRBJ1-4|NA|TRBV27|12
ASSLSGPNEKLF
>TRBJ2-7|NA|TRBV7-9|14
ASRSTSGARPYEQY
>TRBJ1-5|once|TRBV6-6|13
ASSPGQGLSQPQH
>TRBJ1-5|once|TRBV11-3|10
ASSQHYQPQH
>TRBJ1-5|NA|TRBV3-1/TRBV3-2|13
ASSPGQFSNQPQH
>TRBJ2-1|NA|TRBV2|12
ASRGPGGNNEQF
>TRBJ2-2|NA|TRBV19|12
ASSSGIILGELF
>TRBJ1-5|NA|TRBV9|13
ASSVDGTLNQPQH
>TRBJ2-1|NA|TRBV25-1|10
AAGGSGIWQF
>TRBJ2-3|NA|TRBV5-4|11
ASSFAYTDTQY
>TRBJ2-2|NA|TRBV7-2|14
ASSPQAPANTGELF
>TRBJ1-2|NA|TRBV28|12
ASIKDRLAYGYT
>TRBJ2-6|NA|TRBV19|11
ASTVSGANVLT
>TRBJ2-7|few|TRBV14|14
ASSQDGRLARYEQY
>TRBJ1-2|NA|TRBV20-1|8
SASEGGYT
>TRBJ1-5|NA|TRBV28|15
ASRQRRVRGADQPQH
>TRBJ2-7|NA|TRBV7-2|13
ASSLLPGQRGEQY
>TRBJ2-1|NA|TRBV10-3|13
AISEAGTRPNEQF
>TRBJ2-5|NA|TRBV10-2|14
ASSESPGVGQETQY
>TRBJ2-2|once|TRBV9|13
ASSVGTDYTGELF
>TRBJ2-7|NA|TRBV19|13
ASSMLLAGNYEQY
>TRBJ2-7|once|TRBV6-5|10
ASVRDSYEQY